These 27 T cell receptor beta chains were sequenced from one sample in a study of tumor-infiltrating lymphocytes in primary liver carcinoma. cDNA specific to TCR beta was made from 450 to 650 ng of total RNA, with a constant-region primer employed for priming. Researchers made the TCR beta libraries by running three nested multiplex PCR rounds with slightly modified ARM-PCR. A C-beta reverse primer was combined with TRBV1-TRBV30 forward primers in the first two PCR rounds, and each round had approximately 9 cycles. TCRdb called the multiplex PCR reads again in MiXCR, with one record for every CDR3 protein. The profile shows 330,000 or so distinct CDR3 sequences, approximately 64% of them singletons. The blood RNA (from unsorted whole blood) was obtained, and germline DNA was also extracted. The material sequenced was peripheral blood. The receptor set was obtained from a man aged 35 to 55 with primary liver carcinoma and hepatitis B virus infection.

The DNA for the CDR3 is TGTGCCAGCAGTGCCCCTGGGCGGATTAACTATGGCTACACCTTC. This sequence encodes CASSAPGRINYGYTF. J is TRBJ1-2 and V is TRBV25-1; D is unclear. The CDR3 is 15 amino acids. Germline V gene lookup returns CDR1 MGHDK and CDR2 SYGVNS. Trimming left V 4 bases short and J 1 base short, with 13 bases between.

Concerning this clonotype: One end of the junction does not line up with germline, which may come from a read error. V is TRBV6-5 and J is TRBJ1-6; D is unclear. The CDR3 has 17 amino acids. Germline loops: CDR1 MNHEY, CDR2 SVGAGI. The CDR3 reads CASSYSPPWANNSPLHF. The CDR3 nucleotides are TGCGCCAGCAGTTACTCGCCTCCGTGGGCAAATAATTCACCCCTCCACTTT.

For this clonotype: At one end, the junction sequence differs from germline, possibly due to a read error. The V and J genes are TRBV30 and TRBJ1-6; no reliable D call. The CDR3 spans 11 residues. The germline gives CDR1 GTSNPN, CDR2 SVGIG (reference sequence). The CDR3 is CAWRNNLPLHF. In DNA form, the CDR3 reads TGTGCCTGGAGGAATAATTTACCCCTCCACTTT.

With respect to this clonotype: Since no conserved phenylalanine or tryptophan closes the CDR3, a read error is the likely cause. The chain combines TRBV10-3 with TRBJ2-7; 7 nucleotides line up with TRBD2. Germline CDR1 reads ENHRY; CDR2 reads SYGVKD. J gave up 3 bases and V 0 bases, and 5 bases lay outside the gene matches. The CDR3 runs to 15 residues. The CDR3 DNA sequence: TGTGCCATCAGTGAGTCCGAGCGGGATATCTACGAGCAGTACCTC. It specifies CAISESERDIYEQYL.

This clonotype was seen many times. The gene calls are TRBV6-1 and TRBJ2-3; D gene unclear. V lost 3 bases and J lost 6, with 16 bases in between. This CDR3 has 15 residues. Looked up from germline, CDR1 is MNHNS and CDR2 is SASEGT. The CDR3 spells CASSDFPLQVDTQYF. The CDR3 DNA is TGTGCCAGCAGTGACTTTCCGCTCCAGGTGGATACGCAGTATTTT.

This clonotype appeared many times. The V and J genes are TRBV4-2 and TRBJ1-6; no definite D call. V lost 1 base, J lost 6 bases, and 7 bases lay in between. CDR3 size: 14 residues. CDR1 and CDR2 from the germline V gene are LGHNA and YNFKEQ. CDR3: CASSQGEPNSPLHF. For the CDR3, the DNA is TGTGCCAGCAGCCAAGGGGAACCTAATTCACCCCTCCACTTT.

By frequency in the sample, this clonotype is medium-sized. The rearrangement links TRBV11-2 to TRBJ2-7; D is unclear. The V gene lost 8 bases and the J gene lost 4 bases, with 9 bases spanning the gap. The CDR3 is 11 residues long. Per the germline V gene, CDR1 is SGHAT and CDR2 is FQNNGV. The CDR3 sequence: CASRVAYEQYF. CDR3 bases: TGTGCCAGCCGGGTTGCTTACGAGCAGTACTTC.

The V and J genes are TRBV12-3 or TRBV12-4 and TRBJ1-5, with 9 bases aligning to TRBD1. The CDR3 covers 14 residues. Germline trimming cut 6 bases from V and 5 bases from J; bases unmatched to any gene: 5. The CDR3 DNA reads TGTGCCAGCAGCCGGACAGGGGAATATCAGCCCCAGCATTTT. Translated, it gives CASSRTGEYQPQHF.

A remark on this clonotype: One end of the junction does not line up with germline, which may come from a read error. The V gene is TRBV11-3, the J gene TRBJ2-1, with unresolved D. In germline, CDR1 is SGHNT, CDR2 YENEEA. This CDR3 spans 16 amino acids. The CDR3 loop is CASSLGGRSSYNEQFF. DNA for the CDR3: TGTGCCAGCAGTTTAGGTGGCCGGAGCTCCTACAATGAGCAGTTCTTC.

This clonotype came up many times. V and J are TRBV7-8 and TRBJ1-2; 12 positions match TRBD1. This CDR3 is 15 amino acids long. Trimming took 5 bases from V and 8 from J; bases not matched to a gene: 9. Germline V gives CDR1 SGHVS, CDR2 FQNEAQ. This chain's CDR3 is CASSPRDRGLLGYTF. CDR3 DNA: TGTGCCAGCAGCCCTAGGGACAGGGGGCTTTTAGGCTACACCTTC.

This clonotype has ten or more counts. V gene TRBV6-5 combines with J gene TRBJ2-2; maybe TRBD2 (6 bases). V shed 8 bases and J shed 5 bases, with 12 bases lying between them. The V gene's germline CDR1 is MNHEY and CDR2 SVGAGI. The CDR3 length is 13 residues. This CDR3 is CASRDFKTGELFF. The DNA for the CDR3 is TGTGCCAGCCGGGACTTCAAAACCGGGGAGCTGTTTTTT.

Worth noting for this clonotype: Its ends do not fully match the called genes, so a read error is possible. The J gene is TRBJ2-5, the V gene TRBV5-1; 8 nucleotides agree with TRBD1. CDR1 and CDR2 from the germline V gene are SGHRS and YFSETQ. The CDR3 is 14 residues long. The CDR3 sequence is CASSFGRGQETQYF. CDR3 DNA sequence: TGCGCCAGCAGCTTCGGCAGGGGGCAAGAGACTCAGTACTTC.

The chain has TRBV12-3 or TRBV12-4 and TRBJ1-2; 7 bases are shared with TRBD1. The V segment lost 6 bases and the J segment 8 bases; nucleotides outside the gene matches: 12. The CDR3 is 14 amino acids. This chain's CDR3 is CASSPAGTAGGYTF. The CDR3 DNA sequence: TGTGCCAGCAGCCCCGCTGGGACAGCCGGGGGCTACACCTTC.

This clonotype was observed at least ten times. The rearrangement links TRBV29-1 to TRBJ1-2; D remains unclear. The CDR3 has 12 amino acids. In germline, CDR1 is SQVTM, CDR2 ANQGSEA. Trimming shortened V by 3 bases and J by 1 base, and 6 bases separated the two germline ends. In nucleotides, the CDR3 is TGCAGCGTTGAGGGCGATAACTATGGCTACACCTTC. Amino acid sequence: CSVEGDNYGYTF.

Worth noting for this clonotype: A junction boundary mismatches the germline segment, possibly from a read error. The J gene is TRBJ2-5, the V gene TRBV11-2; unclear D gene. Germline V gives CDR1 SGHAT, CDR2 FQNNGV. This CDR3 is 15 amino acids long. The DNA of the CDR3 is TGTGCCAGCATCCCCAGCTTGGGGTCTCCGGAGACCCGGTACTTC. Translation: CASIPSLGSPETRYF.

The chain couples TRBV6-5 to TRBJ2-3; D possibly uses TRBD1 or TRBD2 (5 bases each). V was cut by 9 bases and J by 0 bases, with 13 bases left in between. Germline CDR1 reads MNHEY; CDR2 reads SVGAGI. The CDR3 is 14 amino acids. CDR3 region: CARSEGSSTDTQYF. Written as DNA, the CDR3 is TGTGCCAGATCAGAGGGGAGTAGCACAGATACGCAGTATTTT.

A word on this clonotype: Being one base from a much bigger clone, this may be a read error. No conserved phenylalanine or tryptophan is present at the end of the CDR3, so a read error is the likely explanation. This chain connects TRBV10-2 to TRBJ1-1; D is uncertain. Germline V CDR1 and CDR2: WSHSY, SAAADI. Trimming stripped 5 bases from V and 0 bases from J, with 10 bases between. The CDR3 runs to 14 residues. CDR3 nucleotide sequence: TGCGCCAGCAGTAAGGGTTTGGTGAACACTGAAGCTTTCTCT. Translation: CASSKGLVNTEAFS.

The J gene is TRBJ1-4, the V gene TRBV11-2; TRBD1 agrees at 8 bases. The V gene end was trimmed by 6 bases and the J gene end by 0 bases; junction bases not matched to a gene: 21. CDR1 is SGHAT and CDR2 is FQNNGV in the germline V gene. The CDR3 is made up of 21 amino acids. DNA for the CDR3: TGTGCCAGCAGTTTAAGGTTAATAACCGGACAGGGCTTTGCAACTAATGAAAAACTGTTTTTT. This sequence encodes CASSLRLITGQGFATNEKLFF. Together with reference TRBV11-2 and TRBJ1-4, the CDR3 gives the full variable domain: EAGVAQSPRYKIIEKRQSVAFWCNPISGHATLYWYQQILGQGPKLLIQFQNNGVVDDSQLPKDRFSAERLKGVDSTLKIQPAKLEDSAVYLCASSLRLITGQGFATNEKLFFGSGTQLSVL.

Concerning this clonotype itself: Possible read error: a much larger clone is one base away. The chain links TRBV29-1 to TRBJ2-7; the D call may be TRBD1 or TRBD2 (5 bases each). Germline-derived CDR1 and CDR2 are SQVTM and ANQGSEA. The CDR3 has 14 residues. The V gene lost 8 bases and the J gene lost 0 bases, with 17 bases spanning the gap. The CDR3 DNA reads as TGCAGCATCCTTAACATGGGACCCTCCTACGAGCAGTACTTC. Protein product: CSILNMGPSYEQYF.

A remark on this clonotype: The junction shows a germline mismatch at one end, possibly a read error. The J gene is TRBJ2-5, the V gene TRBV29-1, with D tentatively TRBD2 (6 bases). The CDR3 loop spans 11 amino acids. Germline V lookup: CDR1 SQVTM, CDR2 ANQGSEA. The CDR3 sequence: CIGGIRETQYF. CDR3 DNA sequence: TGCATCGGGGGAATTCGAGAGACCCAGTATTTC.

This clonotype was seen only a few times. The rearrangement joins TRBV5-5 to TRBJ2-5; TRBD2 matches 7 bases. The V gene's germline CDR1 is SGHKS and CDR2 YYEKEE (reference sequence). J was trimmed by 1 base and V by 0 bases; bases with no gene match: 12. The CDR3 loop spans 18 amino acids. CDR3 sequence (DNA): TGTGCCAGCAGCTTGGTCGGCGGGAGTGAGTTCGTCCAAGAGACCCAGTACTTC. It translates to CASSLVGGSEFVQETQYF.

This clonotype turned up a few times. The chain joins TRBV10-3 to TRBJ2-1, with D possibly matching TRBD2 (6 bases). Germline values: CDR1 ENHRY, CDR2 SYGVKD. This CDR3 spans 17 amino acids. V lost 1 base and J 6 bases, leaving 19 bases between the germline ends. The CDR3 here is CAISEFGQSQGGNEQFF. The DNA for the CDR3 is TGTGCCATCAGTGAGTTTGGGCAGAGCCAGGGAGGCAATGAGCAGTTCTTC.

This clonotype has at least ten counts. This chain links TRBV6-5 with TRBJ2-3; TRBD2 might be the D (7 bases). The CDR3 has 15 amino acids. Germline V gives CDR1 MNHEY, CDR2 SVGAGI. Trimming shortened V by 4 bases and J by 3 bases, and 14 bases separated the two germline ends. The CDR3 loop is CASSLGGAGTDTQYF. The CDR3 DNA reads TGTGCCAGCAGTTTGGGGGGGGCAGGGACAGATACGCAGTATTTT.

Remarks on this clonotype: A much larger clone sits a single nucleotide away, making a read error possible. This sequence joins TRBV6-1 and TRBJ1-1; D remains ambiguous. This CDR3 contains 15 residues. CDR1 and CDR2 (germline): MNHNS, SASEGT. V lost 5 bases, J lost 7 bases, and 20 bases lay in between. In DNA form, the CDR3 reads TGTGCCAGCAGTTCCGAGTGGTCGGCTGACATTGAAGCTTTCTTT. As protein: CASSSEWSADIEAFF.

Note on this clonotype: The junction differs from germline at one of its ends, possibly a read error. CDR3 amino acids: CPSSPASGANVLTF. The CDR3 nucleotides read TGTCCCAGCAGCCCCGCCTCAGGGGCCAACGTCCTGACTTTC. V gene TRBV11-1 combines with J gene TRBJ2-6; no clear D gene. The CDR3 consists of 14 residues. Germline CDR1 is SGHAT and CDR2 is FQDESV (reference sequence). Looking up the rest from reference TRBV11-1 and TRBJ2-6 gives the full variable domain: EAEVAQSPRYKITEKSQAVAFWCDPISGHATLYWYRQILGQGPELLVQFQDESVVDDSQLPKDRFSAERLKGVDSTLKIQPAELGDSAMYLCPSSPASGANVLTFGAGSRLTVL.

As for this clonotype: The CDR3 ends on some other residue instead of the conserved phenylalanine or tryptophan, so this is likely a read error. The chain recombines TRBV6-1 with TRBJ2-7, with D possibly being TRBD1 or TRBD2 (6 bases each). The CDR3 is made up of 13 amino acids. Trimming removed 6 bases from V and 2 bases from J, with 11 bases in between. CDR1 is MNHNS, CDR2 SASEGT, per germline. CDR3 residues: CASSGGLPYEQYL. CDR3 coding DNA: TGTGCCAGCAGCGGGGGCCTACCCTACGAGCAGTACCTC.

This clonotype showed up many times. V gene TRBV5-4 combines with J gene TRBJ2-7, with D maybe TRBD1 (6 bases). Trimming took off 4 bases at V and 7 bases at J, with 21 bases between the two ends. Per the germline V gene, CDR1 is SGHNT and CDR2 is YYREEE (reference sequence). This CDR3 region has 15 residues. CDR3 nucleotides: TGTGCCAGCAGCAGGTGGACAGTGGGATTGTCGGAGCAGTACTTC. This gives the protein CASSRWTVGLSEQYF.